Presented here are 20 T cell receptor beta chains from one specimen sequenced in a study of blood T cell repertoires in COVID-19. This table comes from immunoSEQ multiplex PCR, and its TCRdb copy is limited to in-frame clones, with some not included. The sample consists of a few hundred thousand clones, around 82% of them appearing once. Sequenced sample: peripheral blood. The receptors originated from a woman aged 25 to 45 who had recovered from COVID-19.

The chain is built from TRBV4-2 and TRBJ2-1, with TRBD2 as a possible D gene (6 bases). The V end lost 1 base, the J end lost 8 bases, and 15 bases lay between the germline ends. This CDR3 has 15 amino acids. Germline V gene sequence: CDR1 LGHNA, CDR2 YNFKEQ. CDR3: CASSQGGTPGDEQFF. In DNA form, the CDR3 reads TGTGCCAGCAGCCAAGGGGGGACTCCCGGGGATGAGCAGTTCTTC.

The rearrangement links TRBV27 to TRBJ1-1; tentative D call: TRBD1 (5 bases). The V and J ends lost 3 bases and 0 bases respectively, with 11 bases between them. Germline V gives CDR1 MNHEY, CDR2 SMNVEV (reference sequence). The CDR3 consists of 15 residues. The CDR3 loop is CASSFGRGMNTEAFF. CDR3 nucleotides: TGTGCCAGCAGTTTCGGTAGGGGTATGAACACTGAAGCTTTCTTT.

The chain employs TRBV28 and TRBJ2-7; 7 positions match TRBD1. Germline CDR1 MDHEN, CDR2 SYDVKM. This CDR3 region has 15 residues. Trimming cost V 5 bases and J 2 bases; bases outside gene matches: 9. CDR3 region: CASSREVGTAYEQYF. CDR3 DNA: TGTGCCAGCAGTCGCGAGGTCGGGACAGCCTACGAGCAGTACTTC.

The chain is built from TRBV6-6 and TRBJ2-7; a weak D match, TRBD1 (6 bases). V dropped 6 bases and J dropped 7 bases, with 22 bases sitting between them. This CDR3 has 15 residues. CDR1 MNHNY and CDR2 SVGAGI come from the germline V gene (reference sequence). CDR3 nucleotides: TGTGCCAGCAGCCGAACAGGGTTTCCTTCGGGTGAGCAGTACTTC. This sequence encodes CASSRTGFPSGEQYF.

This clone appeared a few times. J is TRBJ1-2 and V is TRBV12-5, with 11 bases lining up with TRBD1. CDR1 and CDR2 from the germline V gene are LGHNT and FRNRAP. J was trimmed by 3 bases and V by 9 bases; bases with no gene match: 12. CDR3 length: 16 residues. For the CDR3, the DNA is TGTGCTAGCCTAAAAACCGGGACAGGGGGGGACTATGGCTACACCTTC. Its translation: CASLKTGTGGDYGYTF.

The CDR3 sequence: CASRTILHRGTGGDGYTF. The CDR3 bases are TGTGCCAGTAGGACAATTCTCCACCGGGGGACAGGGGGCGATGGCTACACCTTC. The chain is built from TRBV19 and TRBJ1-2; 12 nucleotides line up with TRBD1. The J segment lost 6 bases and the V segment lost 6 bases, leaving 17 bases of the junction unmatched. CDR1 is LNHDA, CDR2 SQIVND, per germline (reference sequence). The CDR3 length is 18 residues. Looking up the rest from reference TRBV19 and TRBJ1-2 gives the full variable domain: DGGITQSPKYLFRKEGQNVTLSCEQNLNHDAMYWYRQDPGQGLRLIYYSQIVNDFQKGDIAEGYSVSREKKESFPLTVTSAQKNPTAFYLCASRTILHRGTGGDGYTFGSGTRLTVV.

The J gene is TRBJ1-1, the V gene TRBV7-9; 8 bases agree with TRBD1. The CDR3 covers 15 residues. The germline V gene encodes CDR1 SEHNR and CDR2 FQNEAQ (reference sequence). The V and J ends lost 5 bases and 0 bases, in that order; junction bases with no gene match: 5. The CDR3 reads CASSGRDRLNTEAFF. The CDR3 region has the DNA TGTGCCAGCAGCGGCAGGGACAGGCTGAACACTGAAGCTTTCTTT. Variable domain in full (rest from reference TRBV7-9 and TRBJ1-1): DTGVSQNPRHKITKRGQNVTFRCDPISEHNRLYWYRQTLGQGPEFLTYFQNEAQLEKSRLLSDRFSAERPKGSFSTLEIQRTEQGDSAMYLCASSGRDRLNTEAFFGQGTRLTVV.

V usage is TRBV5-6 and J usage is TRBJ1-4; no definite D call. The CDR3 sequence is 12 residues long. From germline, CDR1 is SGHDT and CDR2 YYEEEE. Trimming pared 3 bases from V and 5 bases from J, leaving 5 bases between. This CDR3 reads CASSSVNEKLFF. The CDR3, as DNA: TGTGCCAGCAGCTCAGTCAATGAAAAACTGTTTTTT.

The chain is built from TRBV12-5 and TRBJ2-2; D unclear. CDR3 length equals 13 residues. In germline, CDR1 is LGHNT, CDR2 FRNRAP. The V and J ends lost 2 bases and 3 bases respectively, with 4 bases between them. The DNA of the CDR3 is TGTGCTAGTGGTTTGACGGACACCGGGGAGCTGTTTTTT. Translated: CASGLTDTGELFF.

Relative to its sample, this clone is medium-sized. This sequence joins TRBV4-2 and TRBJ2-4; weak D call: TRBD2 (6 bases). V was cut by 3 bases and J by 0 bases, with 15 bases left in between. The CDR3 extends over 17 amino acids. Germline V gene data show CDR1 as LGHNA and CDR2 as YNFKEQ. The CDR3 region has the DNA TGTGCCAGCAGCCACGGGACGTCGGGACTAGCCAAAAACATTCAGTACTTC. Its translation: CASSHGTSGLAKNIQYF.

The chain combines TRBV9 with TRBJ2-2; possibly TRBD2 for D (5 bases). The length of the CDR3 is 16 residues. V gave up 0 bases and J gave up 7 bases, with 16 bases separating them. The germline V gene has CDR1 SGDLS and CDR2 YYNGEE. CDR3 in DNA: TGTGCCAGCAGCGTAGTTTCTAGAGGACTTGGCGGGGAGCTGTTTTTT. Translating gives CASSVVSRGLGGELFF.

The chain recombines TRBV28 with TRBJ2-5; 12 positions agree with TRBD2. Germline-derived CDR1 and CDR2 are MDHEN and SYDVKM. After removal of 5 bases from V and 5 bases from J, the junction contained 3 bases not matched to a gene. This CDR3 region has 14 residues. CDR3 in amino acids: CASSRTSGTETQYF. CDR3 bases: TGTGCCAGCAGTCGGACTAGCGGGACTGAGACCCAGTACTTC.

This chain connects TRBV10-1 to TRBJ2-7; 9 bases align to TRBD1. The V gene's germline CDR1 is WNHNN and CDR2 SYGVQD (reference sequence). The CDR3 has 14 residues. J lost 2 bases, V lost 5 bases, and 4 bases had no gene match. CDR3 DNA: TGCGCCAGCAGTACGGGACAGGGAACCTACGAGCAGTACTTC. Translating gives CASSTGQGTYEQYF.

The rearrangement joins TRBV10-2 to TRBJ1-5; D is uncertain. The ends were cut back, 4 bases at V and 2 bases at J, with 3 bases in the middle. There are 12 residues in the CDR3. Germline CDR1 reads WSHSY; CDR2 reads SAAADI. The CDR3 sequence: CASSVGNQPQHF. The CDR3 bases are TGCGCCAGCAGTGTCGGCAATCAGCCCCAGCATTTT.

This rearrangement joins TRBV4-2 to TRBJ2-1; 10 bases map to TRBD2. V lost 0 bases to trimming and J lost 3 bases; unmatched junction nucleotides: 5. CDR3 length: 17 amino acids. CDR1 and CDR2 (germline): LGHNA, YNFKEQ. The CDR3: CASSQDTSGTFYNEQFF. CDR3 DNA sequence: TGTGCCAGCAGCCAAGACACTAGCGGGACCTTCTACAATGAGCAGTTCTTC.

The rearrangement links TRBV5-1 to TRBJ2-1, with 10 nucleotides matching TRBD2. The V and J ends lost 4 bases and 0 bases, in that order; junction bases with no gene match: 7. Germline assignment: CDR1 SGHRS and CDR2 YFSETQ. The CDR3 runs to 17 residues. CDR3: CASSENPSGSSYNEQFF. The CDR3 coding sequence is TGCGCCAGCAGCGAAAACCCTAGCGGGAGCTCCTACAATGAGCAGTTCTTC.

The chain uses TRBV14 and TRBJ2-1; tentatively, D is TRBD1 (5 bases). Germline values: CDR1 SGHDN, CDR2 FVKESK. Trimming cost V 4 bases and J 7 bases, with 8 bases left between them. The length of the CDR3 is 12 residues. The CDR3, as DNA: TGTGCCAGCAGCCTCAGGGCGAATGAGCAGTTCTTC. As protein: CASSLRANEQFF.

V gene TRBV11-3 combines with J gene TRBJ2-7, with TRBD1 as a possible D gene (5 bases). The CDR3 is made up of 13 amino acids. From germline, CDR1 is SGHNT and CDR2 YENEEA. V dropped 5 bases and J dropped 6 bases, with 14 bases sitting between them. In DNA form, the CDR3 reads TGTGCCAGCAGCCCCATTGGGGCCCTCGAGCAGTACTTC. Translating gives CASSPIGALEQYF.

The chain joins TRBV27 to TRBJ1-5; D is possibly TRBD1 (5 bases). Germline V gene data show CDR1 as MNHEY and CDR2 as SMNVEV (reference sequence). V was clipped by 5 bases and J by 2 bases, with 16 bases between them. CDR3 size: 16 residues. CDR3 in amino acids: CASSPSGGRGNQPQHF. The CDR3 nucleotides read TGTGCCAGCAGTCCCAGCGGGGGACGTGGCAATCAGCCCCAGCATTTT.

The rearrangement links TRBV30 to TRBJ2-7, with TRBD2 identical over 11 bases. This CDR3 spans 15 amino acids. Germline V CDR1 and CDR2: GTSNPN, SVGIG (reference sequence). V lost 5 bases and J lost 6; bases outside the gene matches: 12. CDR3 sequence: CAWSYVLAGVSEQYF. The CDR3 bases are TGTGCCTGGTCATACGTACTAGCGGGAGTGAGCGAGCAGTACTTC.